Each of the 23 T cell receptor beta chains below was sequenced from the same sample in a study of blood T cell repertoires in COVID-19. Produced via immunoSEQ multiplex PCR; TCRdb's table is partial and in-frame only. The sample includes about 77,000 clones, about 80% of them seen just once. Sequencing was performed on peripheral blood. These TCRs come from a woman in her 70s with acute or convalescent COVID-19.

To note about this clone: The sample carries other DNA sequences with the same CDR3. This chain's CDR3 is CASSSLLAGGYNEQFF. As DNA, the CDR3 is TGTGCCAGCAGCTCTCTACTAGCGGGGGGGTACAATGAGCAGTTCTTC. The chain has TRBV11-1 and TRBJ2-1, with 13 bases lining up with TRBD2. V gave up 4 bases and J gave up 4 bases; unmatched junction bases: 4. The germline gives CDR1 SGHAT, CDR2 FQDESV (reference sequence). CDR3 length: 16 amino acids.

The gene calls are TRBV6-6 and TRBJ2-2, with a weak D call TRBD1 (7 bases). The CDR3 has 17 residues. The germline V gene has CDR1 MNHNY and CDR2 SVGAGI (reference sequence). The V end was cut by 5 bases, the J end by 0 bases, with 16 bases between. For the CDR3, the DNA is TGTGCCAGCAGTCGACCTCGGGGGACAGCGAACACCGGGGAGCTGTTTTTT. Its translation: CASSRPRGTANTGELFF.

V and J are TRBV21-1 and TRBJ1-2. TRBV21-1 is shown as a pseudogene. The CDR3 spans 15 residues. CDR3 bases: TGTGCCAGCAGCCAAATGTTTGCGGCGGCCTATGGCTACACCTTC. The encoded protein is CASSQMFAAAYGYTF.

V gene TRBV7-3 combines with J gene TRBJ2-1; tentative D call: TRBD2 (6 bases). Germline loops: CDR1 SGHTA, CDR2 FQGTGA. Between the trimmed V and J ends, which lost 2 bases and 5 bases, there was a span of 16 bases. This CDR3 is built from 16 residues. CDR3 sequence (DNA): TGTGCCAGCAGCTTAGATGGGGGGACCCTAAACAATGAGCAGTTCTTC. Translated: CASSLDGGTLNNEQFF.

This chain connects TRBV10-2 to TRBJ2-2; D gene unclear. Germline loops: CDR1 WSHSY, CDR2 SAAADI. Trimming shortened V by 2 bases and J by 2 bases, and 6 bases separated the two germline ends. CDR3 length: 14 amino acids. The CDR3, as DNA: TGCGCCAGCAGTGAGGGGCTTAACACCGGGGAGCTGTTTTTT. This translates into CASSEGLNTGELFF.

This clone was counted a few times. This chain uses TRBV6-5 with TRBJ2-1; 10 bases line up with TRBD2. The J segment lost 0 bases and the V segment lost 7 bases, leaving 3 bases of the junction unmatched. This CDR3 has 15 residues. CDR1 and CDR2 (germline): MNHEY, SVGAGI. The CDR3: CASILAGGSYNEQFF. The CDR3 DNA reads as TGTGCCAGCATCTTAGCGGGGGGCTCCTACAATGAGCAGTTCTTC.

The chain couples TRBV7-9 to TRBJ2-7; the D gene is possibly TRBD1 (5 bases). Germline values: CDR1 SEHNR, CDR2 FQNEAQ (reference sequence). V lost 5 bases and J 1 base, leaving 18 bases between the germline ends. CDR3 length: 16 amino acids. The CDR3 coding sequence is TGTGCCAGCAGCCCCGATACAGGTGATTTGTCCTACGAGCAGTACTTC. Translated: CASSPDTGDLSYEQYF.

This sequence joins TRBV7-8 and TRBJ2-3, with TRBD2 matching 10 bases. Germline lookup yields CDR1 SGHVS and CDR2 FQNEAQ. Trimming removed 4 bases from V and 2 bases from J; junction bases left unmatched: 9. The CDR3 is made up of 17 amino acids. In DNA, the CDR3 is TGTGCCAGCAGCTCCGTGACTAGCGGGTTCCCCACAGATACGCAGTATTTT. Protein: CASSSVTSGFPTDTQYF.

The rearrangement links TRBV5-1 to TRBJ2-7; 7 bases map to TRBD2. The CDR3 is 14 residues long. In germline, CDR1 is SGHRS, CDR2 YFSETQ. V shed 0 bases, J shed 0 bases, and the junction held 0 bases outside the gene matches. The chain's CDR3 is CASSLGGGSYEQYF. The CDR3 coding sequence is TGCGCCAGCAGCTTGGGCGGGGGCTCCTACGAGCAGTACTTC.

The chain employs TRBV15 and TRBJ2-7; 11 nucleotides align to TRBD1. The CDR3 covers 15 residues. The ends lost 4 bases at V and 2 bases at J; junction bases unmatched: 4. From germline, CDR1 is LNHNV and CDR2 YYDKDF (reference sequence). As DNA, the CDR3 is TGTGCCACCAGCACAGGACAGGGGGCGGCCTACGAGCAGTACTTC. Translated, it gives CATSTGQGAAYEQYF. Together with reference TRBV15 and TRBJ2-7, the CDR3 gives the full variable domain: DAMVIQNPRYQVTQFGKPVTLSCSQTLNHNVMYWYQQKSSQAPKLLFHYYDKDFNNEADTPDNFQSRRPNTSFCFLDIRSPGLGDTAMYLCATSTGQGAAYEQYFGPGTRLTVT.

The V gene is TRBV2, the J gene TRBJ2-7; 10 bases line up with TRBD1. This CDR3 is built from 14 residues. CDR1 and CDR2 (germline): SNHLY, FYNNEI. Trimming removed 5 bases from V and 6 bases from J; junction bases left unmatched: 7. The CDR3 reads CASSSGTGVLEQYF. The CDR3 DNA reads TGTGCCAGCAGTTCCGGGACAGGGGTACTCGAGCAGTACTTC. Using reference TRBV2 and TRBJ2-7 for the parts outside the CDR3, the full variable domain is EPEVTQTPSHQVTQMGQEVILRCVPISNHLYFYWYRQILGQKVEFLVSFYNNEISEKSEIFDDQFSVERPDGSNFTLKIRSTKLEDSAMYFCASSSGTGVLEQYFGPGTRLTVT.

This chain uses TRBV5-4 with TRBJ2-5, with 7 bases identical to TRBD1. CDR1 is SGHNT and CDR2 is YYREEE in the germline V gene (reference sequence). The CDR3 runs to 16 residues. The trim removed 3 bases at V and 1 base at J, leaving 9 bases unmatched. The CDR3 region has the DNA TGTGCCAGCAGCTCAACAGGGAAGGGGGCCCAAGAGACCCAGTACTTC. Residues: CASSSTGKGAQETQYF.

The genes are TRBV19 and TRBJ1-5; 7 bases match TRBD1. After removal of 10 bases from V and 4 bases from J, the junction contained 13 bases not matched to a gene. CDR3 size: 15 residues. Germline loops: CDR1 LNHDA, CDR2 SQIVND (reference sequence). The CDR3 nucleotides are TGTGCCACCACACCTACCGGGACAGATAATCAGCCCCAGCATTTT. This codes for CATTPTGTDNQPQHF.

In its sample, this clone was seen once. The chain has TRBV5-4 and TRBJ2-7, with 8 bases matching TRBD1. With V trimmed by 2 bases and J by 3 bases, 10 bases remained unmatched. The CDR3 has 16 amino acids. CDR1 and CDR2 (germline): SGHNT, YYREEE (reference sequence). DNA for the CDR3: TGTGCCAGCAGCTTAGGCTCCGGGACAGGCCTCTACGAGCAGTACTTC. Protein sequence: CASSLGSGTGLYEQYF.

The rearrangement links TRBV4-1 to TRBJ1-2; possibly TRBD1 for D (5 bases). The germline V gene encodes CDR1 MGHRA and CDR2 YSYEKL. The CDR3 consists of 16 residues. Trimming stripped 0 bases from V and 1 base from J, with 12 bases between. The DNA for the CDR3 is TGCGCCAGCAGCCAAGATGGTGACAGCCTTAACTATGGCTACACCTTC. This codes for CASSQDGDSLNYGYTF.

The chain joins TRBV19 to TRBJ1-5; 7 bases are a match to TRBD1. Losses at the gene ends were 0 bases for V and 2 bases for J; bases not matched to a gene: 4. This CDR3 is built from 16 residues. Germline loops: CDR1 LNHDA, CDR2 SQIVND (reference sequence). The chain's CDR3 is CASSIDLGTGNQPQHF. In DNA form, the CDR3 reads TGTGCCAGTAGTATAGATCTGGGGACAGGCAATCAGCCCCAGCATTTT. The full variable domain, its missing parts supplied by reference TRBV19 and TRBJ1-5, is DGGITQSPKYLFRKEGQNVTLSCEQNLNHDAMYWYRQDPGQGLRLIYYSQIVNDFQKGDIAEGYSVSREKKESFPLTVTSAQKNPTAFYLCASSIDLGTGNQPQHFGDGTRLSIL.

The chain combines TRBV7-3 with TRBJ1-2, with TRBD1 matching 8 bases. This CDR3 has 13 amino acids. The V segment lost 5 bases and the J segment 6 bases; nucleotides outside the gene matches: 5. The germline V gene has CDR1 SGHTA and CDR2 FQGTGA. CDR3 residues: CASSATGGDGYTF. Here the CDR3 DNA reads TGTGCCAGCAGCGCTACAGGGGGAGATGGCTACACCTTC.

J is TRBJ2-7 and V is TRBV11-2; a weak D match, TRBD1 (6 bases). Germline V gene sequence: CDR1 SGHAT, CDR2 FQNNGV. Trimming removed 3 bases at V and 0 bases at J, with 9 bases between. This CDR3 spans 14 amino acids. CDR3 bases: TGTGCCAGCAGCTTCGCGGACAGCTCCTACGAGCAGTACTTC. This translates into CASSFADSSYEQYF. Using reference TRBV11-2 and TRBJ2-7 for the parts outside the CDR3, the full variable domain is EAGVAQSPRYKIIEKRQSVAFWCNPISGHATLYWYQQILGQGPKLLIQFQNNGVVDDSQLPKDRFSAERLKGVDSTLKIQPAKLEDSAVYLCASSFADSSYEQYFGPGTRLTVT.

The chain recombines TRBV19 with TRBJ2-7; no definite D call. The CDR3 is 13 amino acids. Germline V gives CDR1 LNHDA, CDR2 SQIVND (reference sequence). The V and J ends lost 1 base and 5 bases respectively, with 9 bases between them. DNA for the CDR3: TGTGCCAGTAGTATAGTGGGCTTTAACGAGCAGTACTTC. Protein: CASSIVGFNEQYF.

The J gene is TRBJ1-2, the V gene TRBV19; D gene unclear. The CDR3 is 15 residues long. The V gene's germline CDR1 is LNHDA and CDR2 SQIVND (reference sequence). V was cut by 1 base and J by 8 bases, with 17 bases left in between. CDR3 in amino acids: CASSIVRGSALGYTF. The CDR3 coding sequence is TGTGCCAGTAGTATAGTTCGGGGTTCGGCGTTGGGCTACACCTTC.

This clone was seen once. This sequence joins TRBV19 and TRBJ1-6; tentatively, D is TRBD1 (5 bases). The CDR3 loop spans 14 amino acids. CDR1 and CDR2 from the germline V gene are LNHDA and SQIVND (reference sequence). V gave up 5 bases and J gave up 7 bases, with 12 bases separating them. This chain's CDR3 is CASSLTALNSPLHF. The CDR3 DNA follows: TGTGCCAGTAGTTTGACAGCCTTAAATTCACCCCTCCACTTT. Supplemented by reference TRBV19 and TRBJ1-6, the full variable domain reads DGGITQSPKYLFRKEGQNVTLSCEQNLNHDAMYWYRQDPGQGLRLIYYSQIVNDFQKGDIAEGYSVSREKKESFPLTVTSAQKNPTAFYLCASSLTALNSPLHFGNGTRLTVT.

This sequence joins TRBV7-9 and TRBJ2-1, with D hard to call. Trimming removed 5 bases from V and 4 bases from J, with 12 bases in between. This CDR3 is built from 14 residues. Germline CDR1 and CDR2: SEHNR and FQNEAQ (reference sequence). CDR3 sequence reads: CASSPPDWYNEQFF. CDR3 sequence (DNA): TGTGCCAGCAGCCCCCCCGACTGGTACAATGAGCAGTTCTTC.

J is TRBJ1-2 and V is TRBV19; TRBD1 is a possible D gene (6 bases). The CDR3 has 14 residues. The V gene lost 6 bases and the J gene lost 8 bases, with 19 bases spanning the gap. Germline CDR1 and CDR2: LNHDA and SQIVND (reference sequence). Here the CDR3 reads CASRPAGERGGYTF. For the CDR3, the DNA is TGTGCCAGTAGACCCGCAGGGGAAAGAGGGGGCTACACCTTC.